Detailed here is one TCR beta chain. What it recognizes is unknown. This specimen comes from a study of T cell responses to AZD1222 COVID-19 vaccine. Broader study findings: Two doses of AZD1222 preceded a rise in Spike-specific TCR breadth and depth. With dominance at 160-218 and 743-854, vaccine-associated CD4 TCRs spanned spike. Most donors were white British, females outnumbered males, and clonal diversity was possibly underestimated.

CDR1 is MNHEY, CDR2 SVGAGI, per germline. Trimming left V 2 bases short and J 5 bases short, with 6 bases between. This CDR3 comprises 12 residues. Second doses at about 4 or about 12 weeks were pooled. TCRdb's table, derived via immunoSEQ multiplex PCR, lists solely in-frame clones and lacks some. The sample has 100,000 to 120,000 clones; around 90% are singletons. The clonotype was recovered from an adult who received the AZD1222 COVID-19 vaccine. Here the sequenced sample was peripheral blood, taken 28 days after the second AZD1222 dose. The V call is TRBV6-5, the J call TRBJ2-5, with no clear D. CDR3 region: CASSYTAETQYF. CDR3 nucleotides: TGTGCCAGCAGTTACACAGCGGAGACCCAGTACTTC.